These 18 T cell receptor beta chains were sequenced from one sample in a study of patients and donors after allogeneic stem cell transplantation (dated by TCRdb to 2018 to 2021). The library relied on RT-PCR. The sequencing machine was a NextSeq 550. TCRdb reprocessed the public reads (quality trimming at Q25 with fastp, clone calling with MiXCR) and kept in-frame beta chains. Each entry merges the rows of one CDR3 protein and shows their most common DNA and genes. In all, the sample holds 200,000 to 250,000 distinct CDR3 sequences, and 11% to 15% of those were seen once. Clones ranked in the top ten supply 9.5% to 13% of the sample. The material sequenced was blood, either unsorted or a sorted T cell fraction (not recorded which). The receptors were sampled from a human donor who was either an allogeneic HSCT recipient or a stem cell or donor lymphocyte infusion donor (not recorded which). It is not recorded whose cells these are; they may come from a transplant donor.

This clonotype was detected a few times. The J gene is TRBJ1-1, the V gene TRBV5-1; D is unclear. The CDR3 loop spans 14 amino acids. With 0 bases removed from V and 5 bases from J, the gap between germline ends came to 11 bases. Germline loops: CDR1 SGHRS, CDR2 YFSETQ. CDR3 sequence reads: CASSLGVEGTEAFF. Here the CDR3 DNA reads TGCGCCAGCAGCTTGGGGGTGGAAGGGACTGAAGCTTTCTTT.

This clonotype was recorded a few times. The chain joins TRBV3-1 to TRBJ1-2; D gene unclear. From germline, CDR1 is LGHDT and CDR2 YNNKEL (reference sequence). The CDR3 runs to 13 residues. V lost 0 bases, J lost 8 bases, and 10 bases lay in between. DNA for the CDR3: TGTGCCAGCAGCCAAGATCTAAGGAGCGGCTACACCTTC. Translating gives CASSQDLRSGYTF.

With respect to this clonotype: This sequence may be a read error, since a much larger clone differs from it by one base. This chain links TRBV7-2 with TRBJ2-5, with D possibly matching TRBD2 (6 bases). Germline V gene sequence: CDR1 SGHTA, CDR2 FQGNSA. This CDR3 is built from 14 residues. The CDR3: CASSAGLMWETRYF. The CDR3 DNA reads TGTGCCAGCAGCGCGGGACTCATGTGGGAGACCCGGTACTTC.

The V gene is TRBV5-1, the J gene TRBJ2-1, with TRBD2 matching 15 bases. The ends lost 4 bases at V and 6 bases at J; junction bases unmatched: 17. Looked up from germline, CDR1 is SGHRS and CDR2 is YFSETQ. The CDR3 sequence is 20 residues long. CDR3 residues: CASSLIPTGTSGRSSNEQFF. The CDR3 DNA sequence: TGCGCCAGCAGCCTCATCCCCACCGGGACTAGCGGGAGGTCTAGCAATGAGCAGTTCTTC.

This chain links TRBV7-2 with TRBJ2-2, with 7 bases fitting TRBD2. Germline V gene data show CDR1 as SGHTA and CDR2 as FQGNSA. The ends lost 8 bases at V and 3 bases at J; junction bases unmatched: 9. The CDR3 is 15 amino acids. The DNA for the CDR3 is TGTGCCAGCGACTTGTCGCTAGCGGACACCGGGGAGCTGTTTTTT. Translated: CASDLSLADTGELFF.

The chain carries TRBV5-6 and TRBJ1-1, with D uncertain. Trimming shortened V by 4 bases and J by 1 base, and 14 bases separated the two germline ends. The CDR3 is 15 amino acids. Germline V gene data show CDR1 as SGHDT and CDR2 as YYEEEE. In DNA, the CDR3 is TGTGCCAGCAGCCCGTTCCGGTTTCAGAACACTGAAGCTTTCTTT. As protein: CASSPFRFQNTEAFF.

The chain carries TRBV11-3 and TRBJ2-5; 9 bases are shared with TRBD1. Germline lookup yields CDR1 SGHNT and CDR2 YENEEA. Trimming cost V 4 bases and J 5 bases; bases outside gene matches: 5. CDR3 length equals 14 residues. CDR3 in amino acids: CASSSGTGKETQYF. The DNA for the CDR3 is TGTGCCAGCAGCTCAGGGACAGGGAAGGAGACCCAGTACTTC.

This clonotype came up many times. This chain uses TRBV10-3 with TRBJ2-1; D might be TRBD1 or TRBD2, each matching 5 bases. Trimming pared 6 bases from V and 9 bases from J, leaving 21 bases between. Germline assignment: CDR1 ENHRY and CDR2 SYGVKD. The CDR3 spans 15 residues. The CDR3 loop is CAISVSPGPAREQFF. The DNA of the CDR3 is TGTGCCATCAGCGTTTCCCCGGGACCGGCCCGTGAGCAGTTCTTC.

This clonotype occurred a few times. The chain links TRBV24-1 to TRBJ2-1; TRBD2 aligns across 7 bases. CDR3 length: 12 residues. Germline V gene sequence: CDR1 KGHDR, CDR2 SFDVKD. V shed 9 bases, J shed 10 bases, and the junction held 8 bases outside the gene matches. CDR3 nucleotides: TGTGCCACCGAAGGACTAGTGGGCGAGCAGTTCTTC. As protein: CATEGLVGEQFF.

The V gene is TRBV3-1, the J gene TRBJ2-1; D may match TRBD1 or TRBD2 (6 bases each). Germline values: CDR1 LGHDT, CDR2 YNNKEL (reference sequence). CDR3 size: 15 residues. Trimming left V 5 bases short and J 5 bases short, with 16 bases between. CDR3 DNA sequence: TGTGCCAGCAGCTACCTTGCGGGACAACACAATGAGCAGTTCTTC. This sequence encodes CASSYLAGQHNEQFF.

Remarks on this clonotype: A read error may be the cause here, since a much bigger clone is one base away. The J gene is TRBJ2-3, the V gene TRBV9; tentatively, D is TRBD2 (5 bases). Looked up from germline, CDR1 is SGDLS and CDR2 is YYNGEE. The CDR3 totals 11 residues. The CDR3 loop reads CASSVGDRQYF. The CDR3 DNA reads TGTGCCAGCAGCGTGGGAGATAGGCAGTATTTT.

This clonotype was found once. Just one base apart from a much larger clone, this may be a read error. This rearrangement joins TRBV10-3 to TRBJ2-2, with 12 bases identical to TRBD2. This CDR3 comprises 17 residues. In germline, CDR1 is ENHRY, CDR2 SYGVKD. DNA of the CDR3: TGTGCCATCAGTGAGCCGGGACTAGCGGGTAGTGACGGGGAGCTGTCTTTT. Translating it yields CAISEPGLAGSDGELSF.

This clonotype has a handful of counts. The chain has TRBV20-1 and TRBJ2-5, with 7 positions matching TRBD2. Germline V gene sequence: CDR1 DFQATT, CDR2 SNEGSKA (reference sequence). V shed 3 bases, J shed 5 bases, and the junction held 3 bases outside the gene matches. This CDR3 contains 12 residues. CDR3 region: CSASWGGETQYF. The CDR3 DNA sequence: TGCAGTGCTAGCTGGGGAGGGGAGACCCAGTACTTC.

This clonotype showed up many times. This chain uses TRBV4-2 with TRBJ2-1; 12 bases match TRBD2. Trimming at V came to 1 base and at J to 9 bases, leaving 7 bases not matched to a gene. The CDR3 extends over 16 amino acids. Germline CDR1 and CDR2: LGHNA and YNFKEQ. Here the CDR3 reads CASSQVRLAGDSEQFF. CDR3 bases: TGTGCCAGCAGCCAAGTTCGACTAGCGGGGGATAGTGAGCAGTTCTTC.

The chain joins TRBV24-1 to TRBJ2-3; D is perhaps TRBD1 or TRBD2 (5 bases each). The CDR3 has 15 residues. V lost 3 bases to trimming and J lost 2 bases, with 11 bases between them. Germline CDR1 reads KGHDR; CDR2 reads SFDVKD. CDR3 sequence reads: CATSDPGLSTDTQYF. The CDR3 DNA reads as TGTGCCACCAGTGATCCGGGGCTGTCCACAGATACGCAGTATTTT.

This clonotype was seen at least ten times. The V call is TRBV9, the J call TRBJ2-1; the D gene is possibly TRBD1 (6 bases). The germline V and J ends were trimmed by 4 bases and 7 bases, with 15 bases remaining between them. The CDR3 sequence is 14 residues long. In germline, CDR1 is SGDLS, CDR2 YYNGEE. The CDR3 sequence: CASSSTMRGNEQFF. The CDR3 DNA follows: TGTGCCAGCAGCAGCACAATGAGGGGGAATGAGCAGTTCTTC.

This clonotype was seen many times. The CDR3 region has the DNA TGTGCCAGCACCAGGGGACTTTCGGGCGCCTACGAGCAGTACTTC. It translates to CASTRGLSGAYEQYF. This chain joins TRBV4-2 and TRBJ2-7; D tentatively fits TRBD1 or TRBD2 (6 bases each). V was pared by 7 bases and J by 2 bases, with 18 bases between. This CDR3 is 15 amino acids long. Germline lookup yields CDR1 LGHNA and CDR2 YNFKEQ.

V gene TRBV28 combines with J gene TRBJ1-4, with D tentatively TRBD1 (6 bases). V lost 5 bases and J lost 6, with 13 bases in between. Germline V gives CDR1 MDHEN, CDR2 SYDVKM. The CDR3 has 14 residues. In DNA, the CDR3 is TGTGCCAGCAGTGAAGGGGGGATGGATGAAAAACTGTTTTTT. This encodes CASSEGGMDEKLFF.